Listed here are 21 T cell receptor beta chains from one sample, sequenced in a study of T cells in localized non-small cell lung cancer. Assay used: immunoSEQ multiplex PCR; TCRdb lists only in-frame clones, some missing. The table lists 25,000 to 30,000 clones, around 90% of them singletons. Sequenced here: peripheral blood, sampled before any cancer treatment. Every receptor here comes from a woman between 18 and 49 years old with stage I lung adenocarcinoma.

The rearrangement links TRBV7-9 to TRBJ2-1; TRBD1 matches at 11 bases. The CDR3 consists of 15 residues. Per germline, CDR1 SEHNR and CDR2 FQNEAQ (reference sequence). After removal of 5 bases from V and 8 bases from J, the junction contained 8 bases not matched to a gene. CDR3 DNA sequence: TGTGCCAGCAGCAACCCAGAGGACAGGGGGCATGAGCAGTTCTTC. It encodes CASSNPEDRGHEQFF. Full variable domain (remainder filled in from reference TRBV7-9 and TRBJ2-1): DTGVSQNPRHKITKRGQNVTFRCDPISEHNRLYWYRQTLGQGPEFLTYFQNEAQLEKSRLLSDRFSAERPKGSFSTLEIQRTEQGDSAMYLCASSNPEDRGHEQFFGPGTRLTVL.

The rearrangement links TRBV7-2 to TRBJ2-2, with D hard to call. This CDR3 is 15 amino acids long. V dropped 5 bases and J dropped 1 base, with 11 bases sitting between them. CDR1 is SGHTA and CDR2 is FQGNSA in the germline V gene. The CDR3 region is CASSQVPLNTGELFF. Written as DNA, the CDR3 is TGTGCCAGCAGCCAAGTACCCCTGAACACCGGGGAGCTGTTTTTT.

The chain uses TRBV6-1 and TRBJ2-1, with 9 bases lining up with TRBD1. With 6 bases clipped from V and 5 bases from J, the junction kept 5 bases outside the gene matches. Per germline, CDR1 MNHNS and CDR2 SASEGT. The CDR3 covers 14 residues. This chain's CDR3 is CASRDRGSNNEQFF. Here the CDR3 DNA reads TGTGCCAGCAGGGACAGGGGCTCAAACAATGAGCAGTTCTTC.

The chain is built from TRBV28 and TRBJ1-2; 7 bases match TRBD1. The length of the CDR3 is 13 residues. Trimming removed 6 bases from V and 6 bases from J; junction bases left unmatched: 7. The germline gives CDR1 MDHEN, CDR2 SYDVKM. The CDR3 DNA reads as TGTGCCAGCAGGACAACAGGGGCGCATGGCTACACCTTC. Residues: CASRTTGAHGYTF.

With respect to this clone: The junction differs from germline at one of its ends, possibly a read error. Different DNA sequences within this sample yield the same CDR3. The rearrangement uses TRBV14 and TRBJ2-5; D ambiguous. This CDR3 has 14 amino acids. CDR1 is SGHDN and CDR2 is FVKESK in the germline V gene. The CDR3: CASSQEVGQETQYF. The CDR3 coding sequence is TGTGCCAGCAGCCAAGAAGTAGGCCAAGAGACCCAATACTTC. The full variable domain, with the rest looked up from reference TRBV14 and TRBJ2-5, is EAGVTQFPSHSVIEKGQTVTLRCDPISGHDNLYWYRRVMGKEIKFLLHFVKESKQDESGMPNNRFLAERTGGTYSTLKVQPAELEDSGVYFCASSQEVGQETQYFGPGTRLLVL.

The V and J genes are TRBV19 and TRBJ1-1; D not resolved. The germline V gene has CDR1 LNHDA and CDR2 SQIVND (reference sequence). Trimming stripped 4 bases from V and 12 bases from J, with 18 bases between. CDR3 length: 13 residues. The DNA of the CDR3 is TGTGCCAGTAGTAATCTTCCTGGTGTACATCCTTTCTTT. This encodes CASSNLPGVHPFF.

This chain connects TRBV2 to TRBJ1-1; D is unresolved. The germline V gene has CDR1 SNHLY and CDR2 FYNNEI. V gave up 5 bases and J gave up 2 bases, with 6 bases separating them. The CDR3 sequence is 12 residues long. CDR3 protein: CASSSRNTEAFF. CDR3 nucleotide sequence: TGTGCCAGCAGTTCACGCAACACTGAAGCTTTCTTT.

The chain is built from TRBV5-8 and TRBJ2-1; 9 bases fit TRBD2. This CDR3 region has 14 residues. After removal of 2 bases from V and 9 bases from J, the junction contained 6 bases not matched to a gene. Germline loops: CDR1 SGHTS, CDR2 YDEGEE. Here the CDR3 reads CASSLPGTSSEQFF. CDR3 nucleotides: TGTGCCAGCAGCTTACCCGGGACTAGCAGTGAGCAGTTCTTC.

The chain carries TRBV19 and TRBJ2-7, with TRBD1 matching over 8 bases. The J segment lost 2 bases and the V segment lost 0 bases, leaving 6 bases of the junction unmatched. Germline CDR1 is LNHDA and CDR2 is SQIVND (reference sequence). CDR3 length equals 16 residues. The CDR3, as DNA: TGTGCCAGTAGTATAGATGCCGGACAGGGAACCTACGAGCAGTACTTC. Its protein product is CASSIDAGQGTYEQYF.

V usage is TRBV27 and J usage is TRBJ2-2; TRBD1 might be the D (7 bases). Germline V gene lookup returns CDR1 MNHEY and CDR2 SMNVEV (reference sequence). The ends were cut back, 4 bases at V and 3 bases at J, with 12 bases in the middle. The CDR3 length is 15 residues. CDR3 loop: CASSSRGVDTGELFF. CDR3 bases: TGTGCCAGCAGTTCCAGGGGGGTGGACACCGGGGAGCTGTTTTTT.

This clone was seen only a few times. V usage is TRBV7-9 and J usage is TRBJ1-1, with D unclear. V lost 3 bases and J lost 6, with 14 bases in between. The CDR3 consists of 14 residues. From germline, CDR1 is SEHNR and CDR2 FQNEAQ (reference sequence). The CDR3 sequence is CASSFHTSGPEAFF. For the CDR3, the DNA is TGTGCCAGCAGCTTTCATACTTCGGGTCCTGAAGCTTTCTTT.

The J gene is TRBJ1-1, the V gene TRBV19; D gene uncertain. Per the germline V gene, CDR1 is LNHDA and CDR2 is SQIVND (reference sequence). Between the trimmed V and J ends, which lost 7 bases and 2 bases, there was a span of 14 bases. This CDR3 spans 14 amino acids. As DNA, the CDR3 is TGTGCCAGTATGGAATACGCGGGTAACACTGAAGCTTTCTTT. It is translated as CASMEYAGNTEAFF. The full variable domain, rest sourced from reference TRBV19 and TRBJ1-1, is DGGITQSPKYLFRKEGQNVTLSCEQNLNHDAMYWYRQDPGQGLRLIYYSQIVNDFQKGDIAEGYSVSREKKESFPLTVTSAQKNPTAFYLCASMEYAGNTEAFFGQGTRLTVV.

This chain links TRBV19 with TRBJ2-2; D tentatively reads TRBD1 or TRBD2 (5 bases each). V was clipped by 10 bases and J by 5 bases, with 11 bases between them. The CDR3 covers 12 residues. Germline V CDR1 and CDR2: LNHDA, SQIVND (reference sequence). CDR3 amino acids: CATSRVTGELFF. The CDR3 DNA reads TGTGCCACTAGCAGGGTGACCGGGGAGCTGTTTTTT. Complete variable domain (other parts from reference TRBV19 and TRBJ2-2): DGGITQSPKYLFRKEGQNVTLSCEQNLNHDAMYWYRQDPGQGLRLIYYSQIVNDFQKGDIAEGYSVSREKKESFPLTVTSAQKNPTAFYLCATSRVTGELFFGEGSRLTVL.

The chain uses TRBV7-2 and TRBJ2-1; D assignment may be TRBD1 or TRBD2 (5 bases each). The CDR3 sequence is 14 residues long. Germline V gives CDR1 SGHTA, CDR2 FQGNSA. V was cut by 5 bases and J by 7 bases, with 15 bases left in between. CDR3 loop: CASSTGPGRNEQFF. CDR3 sequence (DNA): TGTGCCAGCAGCACGGGACCTGGGAGAAATGAGCAGTTCTTC. Full variable domain (missing parts from reference TRBV7-2 and TRBJ2-1): GAGVSQSPSNKVTEKGKDVELRCDPISGHTALYWYRQSLGQGLEFLIYFQGNSAPDKSGLPSDRFSAERTGGSVSTLTIQRTQQEDSAVYLCASSTGPGRNEQFFGPGTRLTVL.

This chain links TRBV9 with TRBJ2-3; no firm D call. V lost 3 bases and J 0 bases, leaving 11 bases between the germline ends. This CDR3 has 15 residues. The germline gives CDR1 SGDLS, CDR2 YYNGEE. The CDR3 sequence: CASSGGQISTDTQYF. The CDR3 nucleotides are TGTGCCAGCAGCGGCGGCCAGATTAGCACAGATACGCAGTATTTT.

In DNA form, the CDR3 reads TGTGCCAGCAGCCCTGGGGTTAGCGGTAGCACAGATACGCAGTATTTT. Residues: CASSPGVSGSTDTQYF. This sequence joins TRBV9 and TRBJ2-3, with a weak D call TRBD2 (6 bases). CDR3 size: 16 residues. V was pared by 4 bases and J by 0 bases, with 15 bases between. Germline values: CDR1 SGDLS, CDR2 YYNGEE.

The chain is built from TRBV2 and TRBJ1-4, with a possible D match to TRBD1 (5 bases). From germline, CDR1 is SNHLY and CDR2 FYNNEI. The ends were cut back, 1 base at V and 1 base at J, with 13 bases in the middle. The CDR3 extends over 17 amino acids. DNA for the CDR3: TGTGCCAGCAGTGAAGAGGAAACAGGAGGAACTAATGAAAAACTGTTTTTT. This encodes CASSEEETGGTNEKLFF. The whole variable domain, filled in from reference TRBV2 and TRBJ1-4, reads EPEVTQTPSHQVTQMGQEVILRCVPISNHLYFYWYRQILGQKVEFLVSFYNNEISEKSEIFDDQFSVERPDGSNFTLKIRSTKLEDSAMYFCASSEEETGGTNEKLFFGSGTQLSVL.

The genes are TRBV16 and TRBJ1-2, with a weak D call TRBD1 (5 bases). The V end lost 4 bases, the J end lost 2 bases, and 14 bases lay between the germline ends. Germline V lookup: CDR1 KGHSY, CDR2 FQNENV. The CDR3 loop spans 15 amino acids. The CDR3 loop reads CASSPEGTPNYGYTF. The CDR3 DNA is TGTGCCAGCAGCCCCGAAGGGACCCCGAACTATGGCTACACCTTC.

A single count supports this clone. The rearrangement joins TRBV19 to TRBJ2-3, with D uncertain. There are 15 residues in the CDR3. V lost 3 bases and J lost 4, with 14 bases in between. Germline CDR1 reads LNHDA; CDR2 reads SQIVND (reference sequence). CDR3 in amino acids: CASSIMANDADTQYF. For the CDR3, the DNA is TGTGCCAGTAGTATCATGGCAAATGATGCAGATACGCAGTATTTT. The full variable domain, with the rest looked up from reference TRBV19 and TRBJ2-3, is DGGITQSPKYLFRKEGQNVTLSCEQNLNHDAMYWYRQDPGQGLRLIYYSQIVNDFQKGDIAEGYSVSREKKESFPLTVTSAQKNPTAFYLCASSIMANDADTQYFGPGTRLTVL.

Here the CDR3 reads CASSLAQGRDGYTF. CDR3 nucleotides: TGTGCCAGCAGCTTAGCCCAGGGACGGGATGGCTACACCTTC. V and J are TRBV13 and TRBJ1-2; perhaps TRBD1 as D (5 bases). The CDR3 spans 14 residues. The V and J ends lost 1 base and 6 bases respectively, with 12 bases between them. Germline V CDR1 and CDR2: PRHDT, FYEKMQ (reference sequence).

This chain links TRBV18 with TRBJ2-2; TRBD2 agrees at 7 bases. CDR1 KGHSH and CDR2 LQKENI come from the germline V gene. V lost 3 bases to trimming and J lost 5 bases; unmatched junction nucleotides: 9. There are 16 residues in the CDR3. Written as DNA, the CDR3 is TGTGCCAGCTCACCGCTAGCGGAGGGTTGGACCGGGGAGCTGTTTTTT. This sequence encodes CASSPLAEGWTGELFF.